The rows below give T cell receptor beta chains drawn from one sample of a study of blood T cell repertoires in COVID-19. The assay was immunoSEQ multiplex PCR, and TCRdb's table has in-frame clones only and misses some. Of some 240,000 clones listed, 60% to 85% are singletons. The sample was peripheral blood. The origin of the receptors is a woman in her seventies with acute or convalescent COVID-19. Each CDR3 is given with its conserved first and last residue. D genes are given only for firm matches.

>TRBD2|TRBJ2-7|TRBV11-2
CASSLVRGAYEQYF
>.|TRBJ2-7|TRBV5-1
CASSGGGRATYEQYF
>TRBD1|TRBJ1-1|TRBV3-1/TRBV3-2
CASSLLDREGGAFF
>.|TRBJ2-4|TRBV27
CANPNVGFSENIQYF
>TRBD2|TRBJ2-5|TRBV7-2
CASSLASGGAKTQYF
>.|TRBJ2-7|TRBV7-3
CASSPRGTSGYEQYF
>.|TRBJ2-7|TRBV2
CASSDPGGGSSYEQYF
>TRBD2|TRBJ2-7|TRBV10-3
CAIGGESNTYEQYF
>.|TRBJ1-5|TRBV13
CASSLGRQPQHF
>.|TRBJ1-4|TRBV9
CASSGSGNYNEKLFF
>TRBD2|TRBJ2-3|TRBV3-1/TRBV3-2
CASSHLGLAGADTQYF
>.|TRBJ2-2|TRBV10-1
CASSENRNTGELFF
>TRBD1|TRBJ1-2|TRBV7-2
CASSDPGQGTYGYTF
>TRBD2|TRBJ2-7|TRBV9
CASSVGLAYTYEQYF
>TRBD1|TRBJ1-2|TRBV3-1/TRBV3-2
CASSQEGGQGPRGYTF
>TRBD1|TRBJ1-6|TRBV3-1/TRBV3-2
CASSPRTGDSPLHF
>.|TRBJ2-5|TRBV4-1
CASSQEWLASETQYF
>.|TRBJ1-2|TRBV9
CASSPARQRDGYTF
>.|TRBJ2-5|TRBV24-1
CATSDLHRPQDPKETQYF
>.|TRBJ1-2|TRBV12-3/TRBV12-4
CASTRDRTYGYTF
>TRBD2|TRBJ2-6|TRBV19
CASSSSAGVSISGANVLTF
>TRBD2|TRBJ2-2|TRBV11-3
CASSPLAGGLGTNTGELFF
>.|TRBJ2-5|TRBV4-2
CASSQPTSQETQYF
>.|TRBJ1-6|TRBV30
CAWNYRGYNSPLHF
>TRBD2|TRBJ2-3|TRBV7-3
CASSLRLAGSTDTQYF
>.|TRBJ1-1|TRBV2
CASSAWGGRADTEAFF
>.|TRBJ2-7|TRBV27
CASSSMDRPKPYEQYF
>.|TRBJ2-5|TRBV5-1
CASSSTTVQETQYF
>TRBD2|TRBJ2-5|TRBV27
CASSLVSGGQETQYF
>TRBD2|TRBJ2-7|TRBV3-1/TRBV3-2
CASSSTQLAVEYF
>.|TRBJ2-7|TRBV19
CASSIDHSIVAYEQYF
>TRBD2|TRBJ2-3|TRBV11-2
CASSGGTRGTDTQYF
>.|TRBJ1-1|TRBV6-6
CASSYSGGTEAFF
>.|TRBJ2-7|TRBV7-9
CASQEGYEQYF
>TRBD2|TRBJ2-3|TRBV4-2
CASSQGLAGATDTQYF
>TRBD1|TRBJ1-5|TRBV6-6
CASSTAGGRYQPQHF
>TRBD1|TRBJ1-1|TRBV7-9
CASTIAGDRLNTEAFF
>TRBD1|TRBJ1-1|TRBV3-1/TRBV3-2
CASTQGQGKGENTEAFF
>.|TRBJ1-3|TRBV7-8
CASSHSGNTIYF
>TRBD1|TRBJ2-1|TRBV10-1
CASSRTGVADEQFF